These 7 T cell receptor beta chains were sequenced from one sample in a study of OX40 agonist ivuxolimab in advanced cancers. The table came from immunoSEQ multiplex PCR; TCRdb's copy has only in-frame clones and leaves some out. The sample includes around 70,000 clones, roughly four fifths of them seen just once. Sequences were derived from CD4+ or CD8+ T cells sorted from blood, sampled in a trial of the OX40 agonist ivuxolimab. These receptors all stem from an adult with an advanced solid tumor such as melanoma, head and neck, liver or kidney cancer.

This rearrangement joins TRBV7-2 to TRBJ1-4, with D unclear. Trimming removed 2 bases from V and 0 bases from J, with 7 bases in between. The CDR3 has 15 amino acids. Germline V CDR1 and CDR2: SGHTA, FQGNSA. The CDR3 is CASSLYPATNEKLFF. The CDR3 bases are TGTGCCAGCAGCTTATACCCAGCAACTAATGAAAAACTGTTTTTT.

In this sample, this clone turned up once. The rearrangement links TRBV5-4 to TRBJ2-5, with 7 bases identical to TRBD2. This CDR3 has 15 amino acids. V was pared by 4 bases and J by 2 bases, with 8 bases of the junction left unmatched. Germline-derived CDR1 and CDR2 are SGHNT and YYREEE (reference sequence). The CDR3 protein is CASSLLTSLQETQYF. CDR3 nucleotide sequence: TGTGCCAGCAGCCTCCTGACTAGCTTACAAGAGACCCAGTACTTC. Combining the CDR3 with reference TRBV5-4 and TRBJ2-5 gives the whole variable domain ETGVTQSPTHLIKTRGQQVTLRCSSQSGHNTVSWYQQALGQGPQFIFQYYREEENGRGNFPPRFSGLQFPNYSSELNVNALELDDSALYLCASSLLTSLQETQYFGPGTRLLVL.

The chain links TRBV7-9 to TRBJ1-4; D ambiguous. Deletions cut 5 bases from V and 4 bases from J, with 11 bases between. Germline CDR1 is SEHNR and CDR2 is FQNEAQ (reference sequence). CDR3 length equals 14 residues. This chain's CDR3 is CASSRGRGNEKLFF. The DNA of the CDR3 is TGTGCCAGCAGCCGCGGGCGGGGTAATGAAAAACTGTTTTTT. The complete variable domain, with remaining parts taken from reference TRBV7-9 and TRBJ1-4, reads DTGVSQNPRHKITKRGQNVTFRCDPISEHNRLYWYRQTLGQGPEFLTYFQNEAQLEKSRLLSDRFSAERPKGSFSTLEIQRTEQGDSAMYLCASSRGRGNEKLFFGSGTQLSVL.

The chain has TRBV15 and TRBJ2-1; tentative D call: TRBD2 (6 bases). Germline assignment: CDR1 LNHNV and CDR2 YYDKDF (reference sequence). The CDR3 loop spans 13 amino acids. Between the trimmed V and J ends, which lost 0 bases and 10 bases, there was a span of 10 bases. The CDR3: CATSRDGGLEQFF. The CDR3 coding sequence is TGTGCCACCAGCAGAGATGGAGGGCTCGAGCAGTTCTTC. Together with reference TRBV15 and TRBJ2-1, the CDR3 gives the full variable domain: DAMVIQNPRYQVTQFGKPVTLSCSQTLNHNVMYWYQQKSSQAPKLLFHYYDKDFNNEADTPDNFQSRRPNTSFCFLDIRSPGLGDTAMYLCATSRDGGLEQFFGPGTRLTVL.

The genes are TRBV11-3 and TRBJ2-1; 8 bases agree with TRBD1. The CDR3 is made up of 15 amino acids. V shed 4 bases, J shed 2 bases, and the junction held 4 bases outside the gene matches. The germline CDR1 and CDR2 sequences are SGHNT and YENEEA. The CDR3 nucleotides are TGTGCCAGCAGCTCCGGACAGGGCGCCTACAATGAGCAGTTCTTC. Protein sequence: CASSSGQGAYNEQFF.

This clone has just one count. The V gene is TRBV27, the J gene TRBJ2-6, with TRBD1 matching over 8 bases. The CDR3 contains 18 residues. Germline lookup yields CDR1 MNHEY and CDR2 SMNVEV (reference sequence). The V segment lost 5 bases and the J segment 2 bases; nucleotides outside the gene matches: 11. In DNA, the CDR3 is TGTGCCAGCAGTCCTACTGGGACAGGCAGGACTGGGGCCAACGTCCTGACTTTC. Residues: CASSPTGTGRTGANVLTF.

V is TRBV11-2 and J is TRBJ2-1, with a tentative D call TRBD2 (5 bases). The CDR3 loop spans 15 amino acids. Germline assignment: CDR1 SGHAT and CDR2 FQNNGV. The V end lost 1 base, the J end lost 2 bases, and 9 bases lay between the germline ends. The CDR3, as DNA: TGTGCCAGCAGCTTAGGACCCGGGGCCTACAATGAGCAGTTCTTC. It specifies CASSLGPGAYNEQFF.